What follows describes a single T cell receptor beta chain. This clone was detected once. Its antigen is still unknown. No per-base quality is available; no much larger clone lies one base away. A single peripheral blood draw of 95 to 150 mL on average was collected from each donor into heparinised tubes. Naive, central memory, regulatory and stem cell-like memory CD4+ T cells were sorted on a BD FACSAria II using a panel including CD45RO, CCR7, CD25, CD127, CD95 and CD27. All sorted populations exceeded 95% purity. PBMCs were isolated immediately by Lymphoprep density gradient centrifugation and stained directly without culture. So that batch effects would be minimized, each experiment stained and sorted samples in pairs, pairing one healthy donor with one patient. The data were obtained in a study of beta chain features in type 1 diabetes (dated by TCRdb to 2017 to 2018). Study-level background: No differences in mean age, gender distribution, total cell number or subset yield were found between patients and healthy donors. Regulatory and stem cell-like memory subsets were isolated from only 8 patients and roughly eight healthy donors, whereas naive and central memory subsets came from all 28 donors. A total of some 100,000,000 sorted cells were examined across all samples, and a strong correlation was observed between cell number per subset and RNA yield. In the study, TCRB repertoires of sorted circulating CD4+ T cell subsets from recently diagnosed type 1 diabetes patients were compared with those of matched healthy donors. Study-wide conclusions, independent of this receptor: Shorter templates might be favored by PCR, yet because patient and control samples were amplified and corrected together, any such skew would affect both groups equally. Patients with type 1 diabetes made fewer insertions and deleted more nucleotides at VDJ recombination sites, implying thymic rearrangement abnormalities. Because cDNA was sequenced instead of genomic DNA, highly expressing activated cells could be over-represented, though the groups showed no difference in activation or CD3 levels. HLA sub-analyses involved small numbers of individuals, so any influence of HLA type on TCRB rearrangement remained unresolved. Type 1 diabetes patients showed a moderate but significant shortening of TCRB CDR3 length in all four CD4+ subsets. Naive, central memory and regulatory TCRB repertoires appeared more similar among patients than among healthy donors.

CDR1 and CDR2 were assigned from the germline V gene as LGHNA and YSLEER. The junction shows trimming of 0 bases on V and 4 bases on J, and the gene matches do not reach 4 bases of it. The CDR3 measures 16 amino acids from cysteine to phenylalanine. Solely the CDR3 DNA is kept, with 48 bases framed from the first base. The entire isolated RNA was reverse transcribed using the High Capacity cDNA Reverse Transcription Kit, and thus expressed TCRB transcripts were sequenced. Naive, central memory and regulatory T cell samples underwent deep immunoSEQ sequencing, averaging approximately 3.5 million total reads per sample. After sorted cells were lysed in RLT buffer, RNA was extracted with DNase-treated RNeasy Micro or Mini kits, with the choice depending on cell number. Each cell subset was processed separately to prevent cross-contamination, with patient and healthy donor samples processed together. Using the immunoSEQ multiplex PCR, TCRB sequences were amplified from cDNA into 87-bp fragments spanning the CDR3 region. Amplicons were sequenced on the Illumina HiSeq platform. In the paper's pipeline: PCR bias was corrected computationally using synthetic template baselines, and reads within Hamming distance 2 were collapsed, with unmergeable singletons discarded. Reads were aligned against IMGT to assign V, D and J genes, CDR3 length and insertions or deletions at six rearrangement sites. Clonotype counts were normalized to sorted cell number within each subset before computing true diversity and Gini coefficients with the tcR R package. The overlap coefficient, calculated on TCRB nucleotide sequences, was used to quantify repertoire sharing. The source is immuneACCESS, and TCRdb retained only in-frame sequences with V and J called. Part of the clones is not carried over; for the studies checked, unresolved V genes explain less than half of this, and the remainder is unexplained. The DNA gave D and trimming, while V, J and clone size come from that table. For this sample the table gives 200,000 to 250,000 clones, of which roughly 10% were detected only once. The ten largest clones capture about 1.2% of the sample.

Source material: central memory CD4+ T cells from blood. The clonotype originates from a man between 18 and 29 years old in good health. The receptor chain draws on TRBV4-3 and TRBJ2-4; the central 9 bases match TRBD2. The DNA is as follows: TGCGCCAGCAGCCAAGATCTCCTAGCGGGAAAAAACATTCAGTACTTC. This translates into CASSQDLLAGKNIQYF.